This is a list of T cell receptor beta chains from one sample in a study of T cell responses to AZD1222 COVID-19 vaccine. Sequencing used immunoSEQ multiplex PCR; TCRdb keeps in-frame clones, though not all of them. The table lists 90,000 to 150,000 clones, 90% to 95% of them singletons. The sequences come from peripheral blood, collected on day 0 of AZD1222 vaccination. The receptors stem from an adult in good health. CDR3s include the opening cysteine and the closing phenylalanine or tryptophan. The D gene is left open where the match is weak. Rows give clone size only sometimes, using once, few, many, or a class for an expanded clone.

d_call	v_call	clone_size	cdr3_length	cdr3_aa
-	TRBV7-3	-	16	CASSQAPGTEPSEQYF
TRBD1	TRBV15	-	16	CATKPFPGGSGNTIYF
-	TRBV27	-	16	CASSPPRTGMNTEAFF
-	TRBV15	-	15	CATSRVRMRVDEQFF
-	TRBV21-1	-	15	CASSSRTGGKSGYTF
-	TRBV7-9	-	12	CASADSIHGYTF
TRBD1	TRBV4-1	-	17	CASSQVGGTGALGEQYF
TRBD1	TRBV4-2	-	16	CASSQDQGGSDYGYTF
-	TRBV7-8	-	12	CASSLGHQPQHF
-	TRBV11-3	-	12	CASSSQGTEAFF
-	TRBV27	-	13	CASSAFATQPQHF
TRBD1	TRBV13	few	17	CASSLAGQGSSSYEQYF
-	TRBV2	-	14	CASSDRGVTDTQYF
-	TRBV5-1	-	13	CASSLESHYEQYF
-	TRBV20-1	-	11	CSASEGETQYF
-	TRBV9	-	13	CASSPAGGEKLFF
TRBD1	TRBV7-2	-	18	CASSLRTGGFRSGNTIYF
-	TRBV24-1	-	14	CATSDLRGNTEAFF
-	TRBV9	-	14	CASSVDSLGTEAFF
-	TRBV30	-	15	CAWRLAGGGGNTIYF
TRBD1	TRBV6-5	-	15	CASSSTGGFNEKLFF
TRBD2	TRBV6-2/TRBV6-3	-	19	CASSWVAGGGPLAKNIQYF
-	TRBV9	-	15	CASSVAGTSNQPQHF
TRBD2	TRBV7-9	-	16	CASSFPTSGVYNEQFF
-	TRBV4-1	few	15	CASSQGEAGWYEQYF
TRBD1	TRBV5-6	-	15	CASSLTGTGGSPLHF
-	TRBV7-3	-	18	CASSLRGTSDMRTDTQYF
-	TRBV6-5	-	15	CASSPGFSSGNTIYF
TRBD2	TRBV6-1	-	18	CASSARRAGLGYQETQYF
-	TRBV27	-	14	CASSLLGDGNTIYF
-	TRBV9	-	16	CASSVASHSSTDTQYF
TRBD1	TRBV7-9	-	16	CASSSSTGIDNSPLHF
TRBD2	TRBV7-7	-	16	CASSHTRGGNTGELFF
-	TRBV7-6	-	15	CASSLEPVSGNTIYF
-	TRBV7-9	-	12	CASERAKNIQYF
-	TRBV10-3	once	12	CAISEGGYGYTF
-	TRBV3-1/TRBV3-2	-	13	CASRSILGSPLHF
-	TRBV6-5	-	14	CASRSGGKGEKLFF
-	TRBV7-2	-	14	CASSLGLTTGELFF
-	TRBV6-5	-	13	CASSSRTSQKLFF
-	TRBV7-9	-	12	CASSLTAQPQHF
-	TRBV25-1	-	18	CASSEGWLGVATNEKLFF